This TCR beta chain was captured by sequencing in a study of cytomegalovirus exposure and HLA in healthy donors. This CDR3 has 15 residues. J gave up 0 bases and V 6 bases, and 6 bases lay outside the gene matches. Germline V CDR1 and CDR2: SGHTA, FQGNSA. Primers included in the PCR were 60 Vbeta and 13 Jbeta primers. Method: immunoSEQ multiplex PCR; TCRdb's copy keeps in-frame clones and lacks some. Altogether approximately 90,000 clones are present, around 74% being singletons, with the ten largest covering about 2%. Sequences were obtained from PBMCs. This TCR was recovered from a boy younger than 18 in good health and CMV-seronegative. The chain joins TRBV7-2 to TRBJ2-7; 9 nucleotides line up with TRBD2. CDR3 bases: TGTGCCAGCAGTTGGACTAGCGCCAGCTCCTACGAGCAGTACTTC. Translated, it gives CASSWTSASSYEQYF. Combining the CDR3 with reference TRBV7-2 and TRBJ2-7 gives the whole variable domain GAGVSQSPSNKVTEKGKDVELRCDPISGHTALYWYRQSLGQGLEFLIYFQGNSAPDKSGLPSDRFSAERTGGSVSTLTIQRTQQEDSAVYLCASSWTSASSYEQYFGPGTRLTVT.